This TCR beta chain was sequenced during a study of blood T cell repertoires in COVID-19. About the study: Sources were T cells, B-cell-depleted T cells, or PBMCs; the material itself was cDNA or gDNA.

The CDR3 runs to 13 residues. Germline V CDR1 and CDR2: SGHAT, FQNNGV. V lost 5 bases, J lost 4 bases, and 11 bases lay in between. The data were produced by immunoSEQ multiplex PCR, yet TCRdb's version contains in-frame clones alone and is incomplete. The profile covers 450,000 to 500,000 clones, with roughly nine tenths appearing a single time and around 7.9% taken by the ten largest. Participant-given clinical history determined each cohort assignment. Cohort 3 recovered donors had two negative PCRs, clearance, or symptom resolution. V is TRBV11-2 and J is TRBJ1-2; D ambiguous. The source of this sequence is a woman aged 60-75 years who had recovered from COVID-19. The sequenced sample consisted of PBMCs or T cells enriched from blood (not recorded which). The CDR3 is CASSNGSPYGYTF. The CDR3 DNA sequence: TGTGCCAGCAGCAACGGGTCTCCCTATGGCTACACCTTC.